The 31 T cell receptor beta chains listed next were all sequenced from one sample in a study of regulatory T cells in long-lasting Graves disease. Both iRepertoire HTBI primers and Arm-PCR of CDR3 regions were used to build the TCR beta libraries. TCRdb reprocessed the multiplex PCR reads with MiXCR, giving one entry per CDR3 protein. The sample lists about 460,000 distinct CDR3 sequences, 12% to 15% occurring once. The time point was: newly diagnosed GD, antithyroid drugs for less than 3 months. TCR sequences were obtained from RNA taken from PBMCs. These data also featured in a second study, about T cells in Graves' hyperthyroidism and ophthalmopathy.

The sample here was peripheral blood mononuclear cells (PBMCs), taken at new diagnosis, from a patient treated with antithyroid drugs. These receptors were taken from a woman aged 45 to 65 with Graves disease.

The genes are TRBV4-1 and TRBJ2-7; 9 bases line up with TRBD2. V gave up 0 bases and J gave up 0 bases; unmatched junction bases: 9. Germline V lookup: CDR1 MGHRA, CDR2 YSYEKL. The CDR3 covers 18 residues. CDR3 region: CASSQDIAGVARSYEQYF. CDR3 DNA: TGCGCCAGCAGCCAAGATATAGCGGGAGTAGCCCGCTCCTACGAGCAGTACTTC.

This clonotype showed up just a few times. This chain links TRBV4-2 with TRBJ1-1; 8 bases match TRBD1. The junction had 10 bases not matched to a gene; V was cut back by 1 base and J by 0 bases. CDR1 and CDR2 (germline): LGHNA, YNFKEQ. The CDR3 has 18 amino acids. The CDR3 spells CASSQALGQGGMNTEAFF. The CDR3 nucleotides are TGTGCCAGCAGCCAAGCTCTCGGACAGGGCGGCATGAACACTGAAGCTTTCTTT.

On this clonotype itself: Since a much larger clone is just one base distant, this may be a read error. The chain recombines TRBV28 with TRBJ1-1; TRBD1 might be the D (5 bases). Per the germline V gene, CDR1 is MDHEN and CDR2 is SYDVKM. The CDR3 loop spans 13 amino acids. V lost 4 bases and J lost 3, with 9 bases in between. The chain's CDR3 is CASSYSGDTEAFF. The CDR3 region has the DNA TGTGCCAGCAGTTACTCGGGGGACACTGAAGCTTTCTTT.

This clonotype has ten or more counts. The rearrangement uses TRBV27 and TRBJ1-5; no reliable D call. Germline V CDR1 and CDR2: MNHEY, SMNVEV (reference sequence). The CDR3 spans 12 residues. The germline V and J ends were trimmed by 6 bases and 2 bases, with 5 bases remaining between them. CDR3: CASRYGNQPQHF. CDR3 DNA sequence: TGTGCCAGCAGGTATGGCAATCAGCCCCAGCATTTT.

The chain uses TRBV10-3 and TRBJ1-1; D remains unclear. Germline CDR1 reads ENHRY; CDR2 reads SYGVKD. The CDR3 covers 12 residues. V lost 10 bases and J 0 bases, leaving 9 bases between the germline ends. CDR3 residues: CATRTMNTEAFF. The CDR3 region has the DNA TGTGCCACCAGGACCATGAACACTGAAGCTTTCTTT.

This CDR3 is CASSQYAHEQFF. DNA of the CDR3: TGTGCCAGCAGCCAATACGCCCATGAGCAGTTCTTC. The chain joins TRBV14 to TRBJ2-1; D uncertain. CDR3 length: 12 residues. Trimming shortened V by 2 bases and J by 8 bases, and 7 bases separated the two germline ends. The germline V gene encodes CDR1 SGHDN and CDR2 FVKESK.

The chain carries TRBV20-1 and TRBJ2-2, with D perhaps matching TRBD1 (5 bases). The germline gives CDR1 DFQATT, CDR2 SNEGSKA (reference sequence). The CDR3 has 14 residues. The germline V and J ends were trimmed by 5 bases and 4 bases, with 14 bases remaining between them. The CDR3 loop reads CSAGVIGVTGELFF. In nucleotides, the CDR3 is TGCAGTGCTGGGGTGATAGGGGTCACCGGGGAGCTGTTTTTT.

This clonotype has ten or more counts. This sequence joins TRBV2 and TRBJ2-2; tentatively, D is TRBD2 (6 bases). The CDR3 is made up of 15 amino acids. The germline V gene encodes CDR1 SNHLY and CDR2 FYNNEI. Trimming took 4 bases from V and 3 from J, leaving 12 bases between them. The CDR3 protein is CASSAGTSHTGELFF. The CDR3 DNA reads TGTGCCAGCAGTGCCGGGACTTCCCACACCGGGGAGCTGTTTTTT.

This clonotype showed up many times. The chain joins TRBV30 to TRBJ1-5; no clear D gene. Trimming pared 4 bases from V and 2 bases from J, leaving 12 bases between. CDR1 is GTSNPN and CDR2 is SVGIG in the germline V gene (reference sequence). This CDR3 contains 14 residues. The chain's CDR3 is CAWTKQYGNQPQHF. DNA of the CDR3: TGTGCCTGGACCAAACAATATGGCAATCAGCCCCAGCATTTT.

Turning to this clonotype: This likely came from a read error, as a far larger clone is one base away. In nucleotides, the CDR3 is TGTGCTAGCAGCTCGGGACAGGGAACCTACAATGAGCAGTACTTC. This encodes CASSSGQGTYNEQYF. The chain joins TRBV7-7 to TRBJ2-7; TRBD1 matches at 9 bases. CDR1 and CDR2 (germline): SSHAT, FNYEAQ (reference sequence). The CDR3 is 15 amino acids. Using reference TRBV7-7 and TRBJ2-7 for the parts outside the CDR3, the full variable domain is GAGVSQSPRYKVTKRGQDVTLRCDPISSHATLYWYQQALGQGPEFLTYFNYEAQPDKSGLPSDRFSAERPEGSISTLTIQRTEQRDSAMYRCASSSGQGTYNEQYFGPGTRLTVT.

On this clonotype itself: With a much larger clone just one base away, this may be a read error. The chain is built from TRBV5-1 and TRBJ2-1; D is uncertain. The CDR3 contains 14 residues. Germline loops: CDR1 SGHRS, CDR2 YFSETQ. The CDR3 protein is CASRRYTSYNDQFF. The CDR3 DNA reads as TGCGCCAGCCGCAGGTACACCTCCTACAATGATCAGTTCTTC.

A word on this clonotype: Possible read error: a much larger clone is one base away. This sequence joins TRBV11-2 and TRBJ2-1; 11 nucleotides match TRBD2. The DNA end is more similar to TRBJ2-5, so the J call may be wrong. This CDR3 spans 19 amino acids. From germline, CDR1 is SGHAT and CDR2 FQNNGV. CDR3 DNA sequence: TGTGCCAGCAGCTTAATGGCGCTAGCGGGAGGAGCCATCCAAGAGACCCAGTACTTC. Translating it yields CASSLMALAGGAIQETQYF.

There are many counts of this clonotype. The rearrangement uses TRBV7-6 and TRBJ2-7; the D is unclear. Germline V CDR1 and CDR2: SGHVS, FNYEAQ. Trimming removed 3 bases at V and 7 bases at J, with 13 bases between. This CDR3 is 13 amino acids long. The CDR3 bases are TGTGCCAGCAGCTTGGCCCACGGATCGGAGCAGTACTTC. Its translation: CASSLAHGSEQYF.

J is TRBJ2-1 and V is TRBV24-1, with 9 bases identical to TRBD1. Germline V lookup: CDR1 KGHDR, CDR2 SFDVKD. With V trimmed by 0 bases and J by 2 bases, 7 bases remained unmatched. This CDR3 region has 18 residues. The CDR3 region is CATSDLPGQGQAYNEQFF. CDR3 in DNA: TGTGCCACCAGTGATTTGCCGGGACAGGGCCAAGCCTACAATGAGCAGTTCTTC.

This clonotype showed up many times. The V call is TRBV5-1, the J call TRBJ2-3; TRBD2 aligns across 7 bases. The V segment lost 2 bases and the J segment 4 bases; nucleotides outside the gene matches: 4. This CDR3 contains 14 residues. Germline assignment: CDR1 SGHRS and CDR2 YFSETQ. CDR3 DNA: TGCGCCAGCAGCTTCGGGGGGTCGGCAGATACGCAGTATTTT. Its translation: CASSFGGSADTQYF.

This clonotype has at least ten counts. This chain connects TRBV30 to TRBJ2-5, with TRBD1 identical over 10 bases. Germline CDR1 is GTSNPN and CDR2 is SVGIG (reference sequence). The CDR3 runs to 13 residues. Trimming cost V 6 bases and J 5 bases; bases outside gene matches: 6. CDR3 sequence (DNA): TGTGCCTGCACGTGGGACAGGGGTGAGACCCAGTACTTC. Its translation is CACTWDRGETQYF.

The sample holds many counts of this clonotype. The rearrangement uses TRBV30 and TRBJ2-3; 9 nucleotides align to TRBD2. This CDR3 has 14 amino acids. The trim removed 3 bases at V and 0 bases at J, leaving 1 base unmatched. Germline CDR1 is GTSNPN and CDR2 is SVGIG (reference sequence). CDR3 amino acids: CAWRTSGSTDTQYF. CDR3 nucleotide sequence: TGTGCCTGGAGGACTAGCGGTAGCACAGATACGCAGTATTTT.

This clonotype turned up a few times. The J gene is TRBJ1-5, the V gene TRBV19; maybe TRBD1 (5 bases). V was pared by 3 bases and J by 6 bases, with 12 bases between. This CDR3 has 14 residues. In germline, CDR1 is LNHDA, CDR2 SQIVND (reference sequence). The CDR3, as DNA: TGTGCCAGTAGTATCAGGGTGAGTGGTCAGCCCCAGCATTTT. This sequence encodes CASSIRVSGQPQHF.

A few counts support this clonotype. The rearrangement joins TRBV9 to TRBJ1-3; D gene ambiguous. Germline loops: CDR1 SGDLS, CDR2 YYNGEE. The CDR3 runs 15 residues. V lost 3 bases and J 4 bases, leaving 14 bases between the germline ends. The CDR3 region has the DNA TGTGCCAGCAGCGCCATCGCCGAGGGAGGAAACACCATATATTTT. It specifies CASSAIAEGGNTIYF. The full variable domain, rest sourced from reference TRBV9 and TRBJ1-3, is DSGVTQTPKHLITATGQRVTLRCSPRSGDLSVYWYQQSLDQGLQFLIQYYNGEERAKGNILERFSAQQFPDLHSELNLSSLELGDSALYFCASSAIAEGGNTIYFGEGSWLTVV.

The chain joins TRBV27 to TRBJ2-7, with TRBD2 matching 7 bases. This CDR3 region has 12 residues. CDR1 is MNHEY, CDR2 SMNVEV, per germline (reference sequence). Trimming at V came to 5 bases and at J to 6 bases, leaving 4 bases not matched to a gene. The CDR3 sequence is CASSDQRGEQYF. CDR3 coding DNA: TGTGCCAGCAGTGACCAGCGGGGCGAGCAGTACTTC.

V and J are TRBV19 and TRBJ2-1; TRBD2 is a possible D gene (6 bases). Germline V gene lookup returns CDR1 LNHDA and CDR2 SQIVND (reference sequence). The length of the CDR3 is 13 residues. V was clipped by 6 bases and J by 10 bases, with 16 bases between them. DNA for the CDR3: TGTGCCAGTAGCCGATCCGCGGGGAAAGAGCAGTTCTTC. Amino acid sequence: CASSRSAGKEQFF.

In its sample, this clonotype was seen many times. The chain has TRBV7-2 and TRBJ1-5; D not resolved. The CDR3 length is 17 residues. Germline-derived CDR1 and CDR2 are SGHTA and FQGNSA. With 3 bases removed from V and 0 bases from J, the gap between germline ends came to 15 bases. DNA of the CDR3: TGTGCCAGCAGCTTCGCCAGGTCCCGATTTAGCAATCAGCCCCAGCATTTT. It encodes CASSFARSRFSNQPQHF.

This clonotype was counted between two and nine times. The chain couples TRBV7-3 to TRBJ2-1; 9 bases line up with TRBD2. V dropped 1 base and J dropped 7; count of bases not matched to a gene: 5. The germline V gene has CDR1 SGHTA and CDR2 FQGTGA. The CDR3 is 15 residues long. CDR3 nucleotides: TGTGCCAGCAGCTTAAAGGGCGGGAGGGGTAATGAGCAGTTCTTC. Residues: CASSLKGGRGNEQFF.

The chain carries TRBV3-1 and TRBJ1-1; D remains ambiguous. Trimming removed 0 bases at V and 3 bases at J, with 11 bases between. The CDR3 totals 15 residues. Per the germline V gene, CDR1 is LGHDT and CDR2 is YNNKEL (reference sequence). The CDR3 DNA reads TGTGCCAGCAGCCAAGAGGGGTATCCGTACACTGAAGCTTTCTTT. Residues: CASSQEGYPYTEAFF.

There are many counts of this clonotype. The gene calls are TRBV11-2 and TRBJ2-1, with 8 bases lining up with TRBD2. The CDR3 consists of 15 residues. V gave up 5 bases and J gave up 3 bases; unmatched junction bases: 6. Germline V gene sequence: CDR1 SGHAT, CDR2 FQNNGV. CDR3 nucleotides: TGTGCCAGCAGCCAGACGGGAGGGAACTACAATGAGCAGTTCTTC. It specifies CASSQTGGNYNEQFF.

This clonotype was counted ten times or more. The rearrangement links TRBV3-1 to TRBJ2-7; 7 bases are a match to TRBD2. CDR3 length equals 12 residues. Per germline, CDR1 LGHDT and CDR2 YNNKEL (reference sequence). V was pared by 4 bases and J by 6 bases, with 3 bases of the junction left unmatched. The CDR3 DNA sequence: TGTGCCAGCAGCCTCCCGGGGGGCGAGCAGTACTTC. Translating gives CASSLPGGEQYF.

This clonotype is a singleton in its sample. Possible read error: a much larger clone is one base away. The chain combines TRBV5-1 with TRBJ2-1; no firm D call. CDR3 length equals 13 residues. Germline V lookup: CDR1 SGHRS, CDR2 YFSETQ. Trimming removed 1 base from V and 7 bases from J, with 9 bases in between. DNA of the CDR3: TGCGCCAGCAGCTTGAGACAATGGAATGAGCAGTTCTTC. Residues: CASSLRQWNEQFF.

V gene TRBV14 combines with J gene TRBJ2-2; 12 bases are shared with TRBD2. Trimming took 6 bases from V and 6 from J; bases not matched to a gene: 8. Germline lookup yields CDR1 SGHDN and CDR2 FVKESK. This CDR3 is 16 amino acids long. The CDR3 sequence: CASSPGLAGLPGELFF. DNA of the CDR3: TGTGCCAGCAGTCCAGGACTAGCGGGACTTCCCGGGGAGCTGTTTTTT.

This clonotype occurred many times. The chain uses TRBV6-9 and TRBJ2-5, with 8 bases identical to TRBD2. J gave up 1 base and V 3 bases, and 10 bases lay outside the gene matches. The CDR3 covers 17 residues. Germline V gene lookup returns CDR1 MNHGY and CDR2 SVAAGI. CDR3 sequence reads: CASSYRTPTSGQETQYF. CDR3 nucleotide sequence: TGTGCCAGCAGTTACCGAACCCCCACTAGCGGCCAAGAGACCCAGTACTTC.

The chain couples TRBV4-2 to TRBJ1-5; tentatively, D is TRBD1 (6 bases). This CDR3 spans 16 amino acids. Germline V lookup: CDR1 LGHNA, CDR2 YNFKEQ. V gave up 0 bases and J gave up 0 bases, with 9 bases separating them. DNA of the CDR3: TGTGCCAGCAGCCAAGACCGGACAGATAGCAATCAGCCCCAGCATTTT. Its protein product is CASSQDRTDSNQPQHF.

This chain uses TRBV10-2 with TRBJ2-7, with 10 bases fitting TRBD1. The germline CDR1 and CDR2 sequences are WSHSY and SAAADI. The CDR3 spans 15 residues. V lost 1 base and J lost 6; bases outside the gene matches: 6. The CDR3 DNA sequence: TGCGCCAGCAGTGAGTACGGGACAGGGGTCTCCGAGCAGTACTTC. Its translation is CASSEYGTGVSEQYF.